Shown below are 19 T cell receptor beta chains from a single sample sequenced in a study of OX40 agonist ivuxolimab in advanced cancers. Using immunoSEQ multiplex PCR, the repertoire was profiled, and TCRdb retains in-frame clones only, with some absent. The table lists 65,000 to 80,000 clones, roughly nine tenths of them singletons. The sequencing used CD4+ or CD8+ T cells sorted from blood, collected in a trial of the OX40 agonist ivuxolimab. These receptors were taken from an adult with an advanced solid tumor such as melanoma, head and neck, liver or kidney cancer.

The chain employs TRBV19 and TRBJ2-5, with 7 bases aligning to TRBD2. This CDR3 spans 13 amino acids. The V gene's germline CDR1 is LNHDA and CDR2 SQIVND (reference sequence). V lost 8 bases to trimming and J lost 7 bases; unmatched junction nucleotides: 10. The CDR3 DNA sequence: TGTGCCAGTGGCGAGGGAGGGGTAGGGACCCAGTACTTC. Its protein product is CASGEGGVGTQYF.

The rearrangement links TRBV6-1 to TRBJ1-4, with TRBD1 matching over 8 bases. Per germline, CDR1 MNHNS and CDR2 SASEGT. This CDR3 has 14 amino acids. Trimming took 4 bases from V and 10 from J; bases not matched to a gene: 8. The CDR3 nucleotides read TGTGCCAGCAGTGTGGACAGGGCTACAGGAAAACTGTTTTTT. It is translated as CASSVDRATGKLFF.

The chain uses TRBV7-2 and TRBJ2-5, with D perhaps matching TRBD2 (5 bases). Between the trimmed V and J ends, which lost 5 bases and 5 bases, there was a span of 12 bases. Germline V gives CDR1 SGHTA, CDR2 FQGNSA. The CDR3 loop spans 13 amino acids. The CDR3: CASSTLALETQYF. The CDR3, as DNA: TGTGCCAGCAGCACCCTAGCTTTGGAGACCCAGTACTTC.

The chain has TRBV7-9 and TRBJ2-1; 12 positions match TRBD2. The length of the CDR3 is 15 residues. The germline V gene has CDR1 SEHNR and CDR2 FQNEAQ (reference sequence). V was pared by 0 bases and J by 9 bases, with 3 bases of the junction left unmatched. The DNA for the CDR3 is TGTGCCAGCAGCTTAGCTACTAGCGGGAGGTCTGAGCAGTTCTTC. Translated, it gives CASSLATSGRSEQFF.

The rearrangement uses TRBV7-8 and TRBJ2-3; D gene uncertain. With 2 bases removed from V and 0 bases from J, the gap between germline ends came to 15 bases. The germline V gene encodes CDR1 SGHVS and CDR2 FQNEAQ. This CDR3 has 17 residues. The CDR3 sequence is CASSLFLEVSSTDTQYF. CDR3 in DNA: TGTGCCAGCAGCTTATTCCTCGAGGTTTCTAGCACAGATACGCAGTATTTT.

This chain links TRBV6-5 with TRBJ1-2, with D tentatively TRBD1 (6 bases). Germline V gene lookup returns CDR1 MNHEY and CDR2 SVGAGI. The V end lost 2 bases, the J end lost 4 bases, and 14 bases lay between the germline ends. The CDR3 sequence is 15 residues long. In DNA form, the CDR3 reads TGTGCCAGCAGTTACAGGGCAGGGGTTGGCTATGGCTACACCTTC. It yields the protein CASSYRAGVGYGYTF.

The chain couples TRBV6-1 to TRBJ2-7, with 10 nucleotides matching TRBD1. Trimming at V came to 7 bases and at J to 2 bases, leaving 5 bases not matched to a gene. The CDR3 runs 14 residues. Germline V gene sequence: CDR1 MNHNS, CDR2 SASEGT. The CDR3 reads CASNRDRGTYEQYF. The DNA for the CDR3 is TGTGCCAGCAACCGGGACAGGGGCACCTACGAGCAGTACTTC.

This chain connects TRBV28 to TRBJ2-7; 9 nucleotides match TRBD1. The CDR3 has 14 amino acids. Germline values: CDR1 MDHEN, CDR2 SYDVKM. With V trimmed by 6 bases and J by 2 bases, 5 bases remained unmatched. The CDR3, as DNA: TGTGCCAGCAGCCACCGGGACAGGGCCTACGAGCAGTACTTC. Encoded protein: CASSHRDRAYEQYF.

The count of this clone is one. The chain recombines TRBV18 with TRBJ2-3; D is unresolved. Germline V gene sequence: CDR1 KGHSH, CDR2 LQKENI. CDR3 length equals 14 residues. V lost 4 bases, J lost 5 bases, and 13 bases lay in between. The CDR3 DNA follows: TGTGCCAGCTCACTCAACCGGTGGGGAGATACGCAGTATTTT. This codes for CASSLNRWGDTQYF.

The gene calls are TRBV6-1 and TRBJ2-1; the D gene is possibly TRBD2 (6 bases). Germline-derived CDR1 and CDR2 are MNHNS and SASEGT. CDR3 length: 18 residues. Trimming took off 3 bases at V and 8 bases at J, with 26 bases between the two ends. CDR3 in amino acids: CASSDLLRGKSLGDEQFF. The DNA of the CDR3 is TGTGCCAGCAGTGATTTGTTACGGGGGAAGTCCCTAGGGGATGAGCAGTTCTTC.

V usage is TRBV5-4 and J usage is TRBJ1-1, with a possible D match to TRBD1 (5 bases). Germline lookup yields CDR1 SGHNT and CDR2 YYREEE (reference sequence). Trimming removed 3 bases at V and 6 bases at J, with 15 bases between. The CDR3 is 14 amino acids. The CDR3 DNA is TGTGCCAGCAGCTGGCAGGGCGGCAACGCTGAAGCTTTCTTT. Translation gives CASSWQGGNAEAFF.

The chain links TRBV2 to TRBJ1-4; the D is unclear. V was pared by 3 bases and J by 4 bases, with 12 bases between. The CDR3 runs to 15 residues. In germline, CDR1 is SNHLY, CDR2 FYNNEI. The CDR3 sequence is CASSEHPGFNEKLFF. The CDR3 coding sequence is TGTGCCAGCAGTGAGCACCCCGGGTTTAATGAAAAACTGTTTTTT. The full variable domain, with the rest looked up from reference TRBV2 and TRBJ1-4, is EPEVTQTPSHQVTQMGQEVILRCVPISNHLYFYWYRQILGQKVEFLVSFYNNEISEKSEIFDDQFSVERPDGSNFTLKIRSTKLEDSAMYFCASSEHPGFNEKLFFGSGTQLSVL.

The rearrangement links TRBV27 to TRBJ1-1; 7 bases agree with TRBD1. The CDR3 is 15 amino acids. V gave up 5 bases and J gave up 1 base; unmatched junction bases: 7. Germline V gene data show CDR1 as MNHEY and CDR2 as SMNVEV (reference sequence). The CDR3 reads CASSPLQGRNTEAFF. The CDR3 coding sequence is TGTGCCAGCAGTCCCTTACAGGGGAGGAACACTGAAGCTTTCTTT.

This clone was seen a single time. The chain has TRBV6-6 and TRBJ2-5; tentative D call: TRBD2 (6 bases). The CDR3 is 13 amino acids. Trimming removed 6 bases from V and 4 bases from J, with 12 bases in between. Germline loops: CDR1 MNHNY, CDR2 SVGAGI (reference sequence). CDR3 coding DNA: TGTGCCAGCAGACTGACTAGTGTAGAGACCCAGTACTTC. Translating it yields CASRLTSVETQYF.

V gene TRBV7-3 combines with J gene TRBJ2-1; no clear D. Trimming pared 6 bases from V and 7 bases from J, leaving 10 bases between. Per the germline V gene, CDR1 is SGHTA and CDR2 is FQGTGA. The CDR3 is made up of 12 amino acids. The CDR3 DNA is TGTGCCAGCAGTAGTCCTAGGAATGAGCAGTTCTTC. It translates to CASSSPRNEQFF. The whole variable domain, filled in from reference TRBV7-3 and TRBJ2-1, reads GAGVSQTPSNKVTEKGKYVELRCDPISGHTALYWYRQSLGQGPEFLIYFQGTGAADDSGLPNDRFFAVRPEGSVSTLKIQRTERGDSAVYLCASSSPRNEQFFGPGTRLTVL.

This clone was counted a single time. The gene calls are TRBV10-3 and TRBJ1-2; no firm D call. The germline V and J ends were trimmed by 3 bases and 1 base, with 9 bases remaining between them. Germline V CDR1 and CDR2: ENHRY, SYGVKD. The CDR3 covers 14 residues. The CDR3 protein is CAISDVDFNYGYTF. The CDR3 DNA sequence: TGTGCCATCAGTGATGTGGACTTTAACTATGGCTACACCTTC.

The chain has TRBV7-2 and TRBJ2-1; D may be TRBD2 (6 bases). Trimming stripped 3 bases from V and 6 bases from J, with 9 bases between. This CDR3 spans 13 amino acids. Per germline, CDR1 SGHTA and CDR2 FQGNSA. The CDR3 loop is CASSLERVNEQFF. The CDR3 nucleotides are TGTGCCAGCAGCTTGGAGCGGGTCAATGAGCAGTTCTTC.

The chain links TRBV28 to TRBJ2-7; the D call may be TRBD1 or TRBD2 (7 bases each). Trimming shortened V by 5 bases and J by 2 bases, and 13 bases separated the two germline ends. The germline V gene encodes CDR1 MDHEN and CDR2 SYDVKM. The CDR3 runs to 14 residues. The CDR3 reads CASSPQGGPYEQYF. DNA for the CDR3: TGTGCCAGCAGTCCTCAGGGGGGGCCCTACGAGCAGTACTTC.

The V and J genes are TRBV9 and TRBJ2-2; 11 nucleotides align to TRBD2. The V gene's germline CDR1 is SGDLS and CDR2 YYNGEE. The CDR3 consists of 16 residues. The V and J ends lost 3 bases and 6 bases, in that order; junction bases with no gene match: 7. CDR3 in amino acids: CASSGLLAGGSGELFF. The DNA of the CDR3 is TGTGCCAGCAGCGGACTCCTAGCGGGAGGTTCCGGGGAGCTGTTTTTT.